This TCR beta chain was captured in a study of brain T cells in children with intractable seizures. The study's findings and limits: Patients' HCMV serostatus was unknown; virus specificity rests on CDR3 similarity alone.

With respect to this clone: As yet, its antigen is unknown.

Specified time point: blood from clinic visit 5 months post-surgery; TSC patient then seizure free. Only cases whose brain tissue showed the highest T cell transcript signatures were sequenced. Before surgery, patients took at least one anti-epileptic drug. This CDR3 region has 14 residues. V lost 0 bases to trimming and J lost 0 bases, with 4 bases between them. Germline CDR1 is SGHTS and CDR2 is YDEGEE. TCRdb's table, derived via immunoSEQ multiplex PCR, lists solely in-frame clones and lacks some. The sample lists about 340,000 clones, over 90% seen once, with around 5% in the top ten. The receptor was derived from a boy in the first two years of life with tuberous sclerosis and intractable seizures. Sequenced material: peripheral blood, taken around 5 months after surgery. This chain joins TRBV5-8 and TRBJ1-3; D unresolved. The CDR3 loop is CASSLARSGNTIYF. CDR3 coding DNA: TGTGCCAGCAGCTTGGCTCGCTCTGGAAACACCATATATTTT.